This is a list of T cell receptor beta chains from one sample in a study of human T cells and chemical hapten exposure. A single record per CDR3 protein comes from TCRdb applying MiXCR to the RACE reads. The data show roughly 40,000 distinct CDR3 sequences, more than 9% seen once. The specimen was whole blood, collected in connection with sensitization to the hapten diphenylcyclopropenone (DPC). Receptors originate from a man aged 30 to 39 with alopecia areata. Some clones in this sample may be carry-over from other donors' samples. CDR3s include the opening cysteine and the closing phenylalanine or tryptophan. Each record gives: CDR3 protein, CDR3 DNA, V gene, J gene, clone size, D gene. D genes are given only for firm matches. Expanded clones get a size class; other rows say once, few or many, or leave the size out.

cdr3_aa: CASSQDYRSYQPQHF; cdr3_nt: TGCGCCAGCAGCCAAGATTACAGGAGCTATCAGCCCCAGCATTTT; v_call: TRBV4-3; j_call: TRBJ1-5; clone_size: few; d_call: -
cdr3_aa: CSARTGDTGELFF; cdr3_nt: TGCAGTGCTAGGACAGGGGACACCGGGGAGCTGTTTTTT; v_call: TRBV20-1; j_call: TRBJ2-2; clone_size: many; d_call: TRBD1
cdr3_aa: CSVLFTDTQYF; cdr3_nt: TGCAGCGTATTGTTCACAGATACGCAGTATTTT; v_call: TRBV29-1; j_call: TRBJ2-3; clone_size: -; d_call: -
cdr3_aa: CASSLGQSSYEQYF; cdr3_nt: TGTGCCAGCAGCTTGGGACAGAGCTCCTACGAGCAGTACTTC; v_call: TRBV7-9; j_call: TRBJ2-7; clone_size: many; d_call: TRBD1
cdr3_aa: CASTQGYYGYTF; cdr3_nt: TGTGCCAGCACCCAGGGATACTATGGCTACACCTTC; v_call: TRBV6-2/TRBV6-3; j_call: TRBJ1-2; clone_size: few; d_call: -
cdr3_aa: CASSEGDRGNQPQHF; cdr3_nt: TGCGCCAGCAGCGAGGGGGATAGGGGCAATCAGCCCCAGCATTTT; v_call: TRBV5-1; j_call: TRBJ1-5; clone_size: few; d_call: -
cdr3_aa: CASRFRAGVNERFF; cdr3_nt: TGTGCCAGCAGATTCAGGGCGGGAGTCAATGAGCGGTTCTTC; v_call: TRBV6-2/TRBV6-3; j_call: TRBJ2-1; clone_size: -; d_call: TRBD2
cdr3_aa: CASSLSSSPYNEQFF; cdr3_nt: TGTGCCAGCAGCCTATCGTCTAGCCCCTACAATGAGCAGTTCTTC; v_call: TRBV11-2; j_call: TRBJ2-1; clone_size: -; d_call: -
cdr3_aa: CASSLHQTGGNIQYF; cdr3_nt: TGTGCCAGCAGTTTACATCAGACAGGGGGAAACATTCAGTACTTC; v_call: TRBV28; j_call: TRBJ2-4; clone_size: -; d_call: TRBD1
cdr3_aa: CASSLGRNQPQHF; cdr3_nt: TGTGCCAGCAGCTTAGGTCGCAATCAGCCCCAGCATTTT; v_call: TRBV7-6; j_call: TRBJ1-5; clone_size: many; d_call: -
cdr3_aa: CASSYPGEQFF; cdr3_nt: TGTGCCAGCAGTTACCCGGGAGAGCAGTTCTTC; v_call: TRBV6-2/TRBV6-3; j_call: TRBJ2-1; clone_size: few; d_call: -
cdr3_aa: CASRGSSYNSPLHF; cdr3_nt: TGTGCCAGCAGAGGGAGCTCCTATAATTCACCCCTCCACTTT; v_call: TRBV7-8; j_call: TRBJ1-6; clone_size: few; d_call: -
cdr3_aa: CASSLDRKQYF; cdr3_nt: TGTGCCAGCAGCTTAGACCGCAAGCAGTACTTC; v_call: TRBV7-2; j_call: TRBJ2-7; clone_size: many; d_call: -
cdr3_aa: CASTPGLAAYEQYF; cdr3_nt: TGCGCCAGCACCCCGGGACTAGCGGCCTACGAGCAGTACTTC; v_call: TRBV10-2; j_call: TRBJ2-7; clone_size: many; d_call: TRBD2
cdr3_aa: CASSLADRPNTEAFF; cdr3_nt: TGCGCCAGCAGCTTGGCGGACAGGCCGAACACTGAAGCTTTCTTT; v_call: TRBV5-1; j_call: TRBJ1-1; clone_size: -; d_call: TRBD1
cdr3_aa: CASSISRADTQYF; cdr3_nt: TGTGCCAGCAGTATCTCAAGGGCAGATACGCAGTATTTT; v_call: TRBV12-3/TRBV12-4; j_call: TRBJ2-3; clone_size: few; d_call: -
cdr3_aa: CASRNRVHTEAFF; cdr3_nt: TGTGCCAGCAGGAACAGGGTTCACACTGAAGCTTTCTTT; v_call: TRBV12-3/TRBV12-4; j_call: TRBJ1-1; clone_size: many; d_call: -
cdr3_aa: CASSLVGGSFGEQFF; cdr3_nt: TGTGCCAGCAGCTTGGTTGGCGGGAGTTTTGGTGAGCAGTTCTTC; v_call: TRBV5-5; j_call: TRBJ2-1; clone_size: many; d_call: TRBD2
cdr3_aa: CASSLTSGGATDTQYF; cdr3_nt: TGTGCCAGCAGTTTGACTAGCGGGGGGGCCACAGATACGCAGTATTTT; v_call: TRBV28; j_call: TRBJ2-3; clone_size: many; d_call: TRBD2
cdr3_aa: CSATGTGDGYTF; cdr3_nt: TGCAGCGCCACCGGGACAGGAGATGGCTACACCTTC; v_call: TRBV29-1; j_call: TRBJ1-2; clone_size: many; d_call: TRBD1
cdr3_aa: CATSGTRLEETQYF; cdr3_nt: TGTGCCACCAGCGGCACTAGGCTCGAGGAGACCCAGTACTTC; v_call: TRBV10-3; j_call: TRBJ2-5; clone_size: -; d_call: -
cdr3_aa: CASSLFLASTDTQYF; cdr3_nt: TGTGCCAGCAGTTTATTTCTAGCGAGCACAGATACGCAGTATTTT; v_call: TRBV12-3/TRBV12-4; j_call: TRBJ2-3; clone_size: -; d_call: -
cdr3_aa: CASSRGQGHYGYTF; cdr3_nt: TGTGCCAGCAGCAGAGGACAGGGGCACTATGGCTACACCTTC; v_call: TRBV5-5; j_call: TRBJ1-2; clone_size: few; d_call: TRBD1
cdr3_aa: CASSLEAYTDTQYF; cdr3_nt: TGTGCCAGCAGCTTAGAAGCTTACACAGATACGCAGTATTTT; v_call: TRBV11-2; j_call: TRBJ2-3; clone_size: -; d_call: -
cdr3_aa: CASTGLAVGTDTQYF; cdr3_nt: TGTGCCAGCACCGGTCTCGCGGTCGGCACAGATACGCAGTATTTT; v_call: TRBV6-6; j_call: TRBJ2-3; clone_size: many; d_call: -
cdr3_aa: CASSQRQGARYGYTF; cdr3_nt: TGTGCCAGCAGCCAAAGACAGGGGGCGAGGTATGGCTACACCTTC; v_call: TRBV12-3/TRBV12-4; j_call: TRBJ1-2; clone_size: -; d_call: TRBD1
cdr3_aa: CASSQLGGGGVF; cdr3_nt: TGTGCCAGCAGTCAGCTAGGGGGGGGAGGAGTCTTT; v_call: TRBV6-6; j_call: TRBJ1-1; clone_size: -; d_call: -
cdr3_aa: CSVGDRVDTEAFF; cdr3_nt: TGCAGCGTTGGGGACAGGGTGGACACTGAAGCTTTCTTT; v_call: TRBV29-1; j_call: TRBJ1-1; clone_size: many; d_call: TRBD1
cdr3_aa: CASSFSALVSLYGYTF; cdr3_nt: TGTGCCAGCAGCTTTTCCGCACTCGTGAGCCTCTATGGCTACACCTTC; v_call: TRBV5-5; j_call: TRBJ1-2; clone_size: many; d_call: -
cdr3_aa: CATGTNYGYTF; cdr3_nt: TGTGCCACAGGGACAAACTATGGCTACACCTTC; v_call: TRBV10-3; j_call: TRBJ1-2; clone_size: -; d_call: -
cdr3_aa: CASSMGASNQPQHF; cdr3_nt: TGTGCCAGTAGTATGGGAGCTAGCAATCAGCCCCAGCATTTT; v_call: TRBV19; j_call: TRBJ1-5; clone_size: -; d_call: -
cdr3_aa: CASTKTGDRTEAFF; cdr3_nt: TGTGCCAGCACCAAGACAGGGGATAGGACTGAAGCTTTCTTT; v_call: TRBV27; j_call: TRBJ1-1; clone_size: many; d_call: TRBD1
cdr3_aa: CASSRTSGRANRVF; cdr3_nt: TGTGCCAGCAGCCGGACTAGCGGGAGGGCCAATAGGGTCTTC; v_call: TRBV7-2; j_call: TRBJ2-1; clone_size: -; d_call: TRBD2
cdr3_aa: CSALPDDSYNQPQHF; cdr3_nt: TGCAGTGCCTTACCAGATGACAGCTACAATCAGCCCCAGCATTTT; v_call: TRBV20-1; j_call: TRBJ1-5; clone_size: many; d_call: -
cdr3_aa: CASSADVGKAFF; cdr3_nt: TGTGCCAGCAGCGCAGACGTTGGTAAAGCTTTCTTT; v_call: TRBV5-5; j_call: TRBJ1-1; clone_size: many; d_call: -
cdr3_aa: CASSPGGLQETQYF; cdr3_nt: TGTGCCAGCAGCCCAGGAGGACTTCAAGAGACCCAGTACTTC; v_call: TRBV7-6; j_call: TRBJ2-5; clone_size: -; d_call: -
cdr3_aa: CASTVTGVTGELFF; cdr3_nt: TGTGCCAGCACCGTGACAGGGGTCACCGGGGAGCTGTTTTTT; v_call: TRBV6-2/TRBV6-3; j_call: TRBJ2-2; clone_size: -; d_call: TRBD1
cdr3_aa: CASSSPSGRTDTQYF; cdr3_nt: TGTGCCAGCAGTTCGCCTAGCGGGCGCACAGATACGCAGTATTTT; v_call: TRBV27; j_call: TRBJ2-3; clone_size: many; d_call: TRBD2
cdr3_aa: CSVDRTGAGNTEAFF; cdr3_nt: TGCAGCGTTGATAGGACAGGGGCCGGGAACACTGAAGCTTTCTTT; v_call: TRBV29-1; j_call: TRBJ1-1; clone_size: many; d_call: TRBD1
cdr3_aa: CASSFQGGRNEQFF; cdr3_nt: TGTGCCAGCAGTTTCCAGGGCGGACGAAATGAGCAGTTCTTC; v_call: TRBV28; j_call: TRBJ2-1; clone_size: many; d_call: -
cdr3_aa: CASSRLRMADTQYF; cdr3_nt: TGTGCCAGCAGTCGTCTGAGAATGGCAGATACGCAGTATTTT; v_call: TRBV27; j_call: TRBJ2-3; clone_size: few; d_call: -
cdr3_aa: CASSPHSAAPSSTDTQYF; cdr3_nt: TGTGCCAGCAGTCCCCACTCGGCTGCCCCCTCTAGCACAGATACGCAGTATTTT; v_call: TRBV7-3; j_call: TRBJ2-3; clone_size: many; d_call: -
cdr3_aa: CASKGSAYNSPLHF; cdr3_nt: TGTGCCAGCAAGGGCTCCGCCTATAATTCACCCCTCCACTTT; v_call: TRBV12-3/TRBV12-4; j_call: TRBJ1-6; clone_size: many; d_call: -
cdr3_aa: CSARGDWGTDTQYF; cdr3_nt: TGCAGTGCTAGAGGCGACTGGGGCACAGATACGCAGTATTTT; v_call: TRBV20-1; j_call: TRBJ2-3; clone_size: few; d_call: -
cdr3_aa: CASSSEVNTEAFF; cdr3_nt: TGTGCCAGCAGTTCGGAGGTGAACACTGAAGCTTTCTTT; v_call: TRBV12-3/TRBV12-4; j_call: TRBJ1-1; clone_size: -; d_call: -
cdr3_aa: CSARVANNSPLHF; cdr3_nt: TGCAGTGCTAGGGTAGCGAATAATTCACCCCTCCACTTT; v_call: TRBV20-1; j_call: TRBJ1-6; clone_size: -; d_call: -
cdr3_aa: CASRWTTGGNTGELFF; cdr3_nt: TGTGCAAGTCGCTGGACGACAGGGGGGAACACCGGGGAGCTGTTTTTT; v_call: TRBV12-2; j_call: TRBJ2-2; clone_size: few; d_call: -
cdr3_aa: CASTPGGVRTEAFF; cdr3_nt: TGTGCCAGCACCCCCGGGGGTGTAAGAACTGAAGCTTTCTTT; v_call: TRBV6-2/TRBV6-3; j_call: TRBJ1-1; clone_size: -; d_call: -
cdr3_aa: CASSQGSRDTDTQYF; cdr3_nt: TGCGCCAGCAGCCAAGGTTCCCGCGACACAGATACGCAGTATTTT; v_call: TRBV4-3; j_call: TRBJ2-3; clone_size: many; d_call: -
cdr3_aa: CASSFPGIGAHF; cdr3_nt: TGTGCCAGCAGTTTCCCCGGTATTGGGGCCCACTTC; v_call: TRBV12-3/TRBV12-4; j_call: TRBJ1-2; clone_size: many; d_call: -